This is a list of T cell receptor beta chains from one sample in a study of T cell repertoires in cytomegalovirus infection. TCRdb reanalysed the reads using MiXCR and keeps one entry per CDR3 protein. The sample consists of 150,000 to 200,000 distinct CDR3 sequences, roughly a fifth of them appearing once. The sequenced sample consisted of PBMCs. These receptors all come from a human donor in good health (CMV status not recorded). Some clones in this sample may be carry-over from other donors' samples. Both conserved end residues are part of each CDR3. D genes are given only for firm matches. The listing skips clone size in some rows; elsewhere it reads once, few, many or a size class.

TRBJ2-2 TRBV6-6 - - CASSYHDGAGELFF TGTGCCAGCAGTTACCATGACGGGGCCGGGGAGCTGTTTTTT
TRBJ1-6 TRBV28 TRBD1 - CASSLGQGHNSPLHF TGTGCCAGCAGTCTGGGACAGGGGCATAATTCACCCCTCCACTTT
TRBJ1-4 TRBV19 TRBD1 few CASRNWDRKDEKLFF TGTGCCAGTAGGAACTGGGACAGGAAGGATGAAAAACTGTTTTTT
TRBJ2-7 TRBV7-9 - many CASSRRNYEQYF TGTGCCAGCAGCCGCAGGAACTACGAGCAGTACTTC
TRBJ1-2 TRBV12-3/TRBV12-4 TRBD1 few CASSLRDRGGGYTF TGTGCCAGCAGCCTTAGGGACAGGGGGGGGGGCTACACCTTC
TRBJ2-6 TRBV7-2 - many CASSLDGPSGANVLTF TGTGCCAGCAGCTTAGACGGACCCTCTGGGGCCAACGTCCTGACTTTC
TRBJ1-5 TRBV20-1 - - CSARHNSNQPQHF TGCAGTGCTAGACATAATAGCAATCAGCCCCAGCATTTT
TRBJ2-1 TRBV3-1 - once CASSQEGRPSREQFF TGTGCCAGCAGCCAAGAGGGGAGGCCCTCGAGAGAGCAGTTCTTC
TRBJ1-1 TRBV12-5 - - CASGLVMGTEAFF TGTGCTAGTGGTTTGGTAATGGGGACTGAAGCTTTCTTT
TRBJ2-2 TRBV19 - - CASRPAGKNTGELFF TGTGCCAGTAGGCCGGCAGGGAAGAACACCGGGGAGCTGTTTTTT
TRBJ2-3 TRBV12-3/TRBV12-4 TRBD2 few CASSLLAGAADTQYF TGTGCCAGCAGTTTGCTAGCGGGAGCAGCGGATACGCAGTATTTT
TRBJ2-7 TRBV19 - few CASSDYGGRAEQYF TGTGCCAGTAGTGACTATGGGGGACGGGCCGAGCAGTACTTC
TRBJ2-2 TRBV6-6 - few CASPGGGPGELFF TGTGCCAGCCCGGGCGGCGGACCCGGGGAGCTGTTTTTT
TRBJ2-1 TRBV7-3 TRBD2 few CASSPFREAYNEQFF TGTGCCAGCAGCCCCTTCCGGGAGGCTTACAATGAGCAGTTCTTC
TRBJ2-6 TRBV23-1 - - CASPTDRSGANVLTF TGCGCCAGCCCGACTGACCGCTCTGGGGCCAACGTCCTGACTTTC
TRBJ1-1 TRBV29-1 TRBD1 - CSVLTGGFFTEAFF TGCAGCGTTTTAACAGGGGGCTTTTTCACTGAAGCTTTCTTT
TRBJ2-1 TRBV7-2 - many CASSLEAGYNEQFF TGTGCCAGCAGCTTAGAAGCTGGATACAATGAGCAGTTCTTC
TRBJ2-2 TRBV7-8 TRBD1 many CASSRGQGAGELFF TGTGCCAGCAGCCGGGGACAGGGAGCCGGGGAGCTGTTTTTT
TRBJ1-4 TRBV19 - few CASSRTEKLFF TGTGCCAGTAGTAGGACAGAAAAACTGTTTTTT
TRBJ2-7 TRBV27 - - CASSFTTASYEQYF TGTGCCAGCAGCTTCACGACCGCATCCTACGAGCAGTACTTC
TRBJ2-5 TRBV5-1 TRBD1 - CASSLGEGAAETQYF TGCGCCAGCAGCTTGGGTGAGGGGGCCGCAGAGACCCAGTACTTC
TRBJ2-5 TRBV15 TRBD2 - CATSLSGRAEGETQYF TGTGCCACCAGCCTTAGCGGGAGGGCCGAAGGAGAGACCCAGTACTTC
TRBJ2-7 TRBV7-9 TRBD2 once CASSLAASGSYSYEQYF TGTGCCAGCAGCCTAGCCGCTAGCGGGAGCTACTCCTACGAGCAGTACTTC
TRBJ1-2 TRBV4-1 - - CASSPGYGGDYGYTF TGCGCCAGCAGCCCCGGTTACGGGGGCGACTATGGCTACACCTTC
TRBJ2-6 TRBV7-2 TRBD2 - CASSLEAGSSGANVLTF TGTGCCAGCAGCTTAGAAGCGGGGTCCTCTGGGGCCAACGTCCTGACTTTC
TRBJ2-5 TRBV24-1 - - CATSEVQGVLETQYF TGTGCCACCAGTGAGGTACAGGGTGTGCTGGAGACCCAGTACTTC
TRBJ2-7 TRBV7-3 TRBD2 - CASSSNTLTSGDSRYEQYF TGTGCCAGCAGCTCCAACACCCTGACTAGCGGAGATTCCCGCTACGAGCAGTACTTC
TRBJ1-2 TRBV6-2/TRBV6-3 - - CASSWETGGYTF TGTGCCAGCAGTTGGGAGACCGGAGGCTACACCTTC
TRBJ2-3 TRBV11-1 TRBD2 many CASSFTSGDTQYF TGTGCCAGCAGCTTTACTAGCGGTGATACGCAGTATTTT
TRBJ2-3 TRBV7-8 TRBD1 large CASSLGTGSVDTQYF TGTGCCAGCAGCCTTGGGACAGGGTCCGTAGATACGCAGTATTTT
TRBJ2-7 TRBV6-6 TRBD1 many CASSSPRTGIYEQYF TGTGCCAGCAGTTCACCCCGGACAGGAATCTACGAGCAGTACTTC
TRBJ1-6 TRBV11-3 - few CASSLDPFGRRRDYNSPLHF TGTGCCAGCAGCTTAGATCCTTTCGGACGCCGAAGGGATTATAATTCACCCCTCCACTTT
TRBJ1-6 TRBV7-2 - many CASRRGTGQGSPLHF TGTGCCAGCCGACGGGGTACAGGGCAAGGTTCACCCCTCCACTTT
TRBJ2-7 TRBV30 - - CAWSPPGQYYEQYF TGTGCCTGGAGTCCCCCCGGGCAGTACTACGAGCAGTACTTC
TRBJ2-3 TRBV10-2 - many CASSVGHRTDTQYF TGCGCCAGCAGTGTTGGACACCGCACAGATACGCAGTATTTT
TRBJ1-4 TRBV7-4 - few CASSLGQPFNEKLFF TGTGCCAGCAGCTTGGGGCAGCCATTCAATGAAAAACTGTTTTTT
TRBJ2-2 TRBV25-1 - few CASSDPGDPGELFF TGTGCCAGCAGTGACCCAGGGGACCCCGGGGAGCTGTTTTTT
TRBJ1-1 TRBV28 - - CASRRHLKTEAFF TGTGCCAGCAGAAGACACCTGAAGACTGAAGCTTTCTTT
TRBJ2-7 TRBV28 - - CASALGATYEQYF TGTGCCAGCGCTCTGGGGGCCACCTACGAGCAGTACTTC
TRBJ1-1 TRBV7-8 - few CASSLGKANTEAFF TGTGCCAGCAGCTTGGGGAAGGCGAACACTGAAGCTTTCTTT
TRBJ2-6 TRBV20-1 - few CSASPGGPSGANVLTF TGCAGTGCTTCTCCCGGGGGCCCCTCTGGGGCCAACGTCCTGACTTTC
TRBJ2-1 TRBV6-2/TRBV6-3 - - CASSFYPGLSYNEQFF TGTGCCAGCAGTTTTTATCCGGGTCTCTCCTACAATGAGCAGTTCTTC
TRBJ2-3 TRBV29-1 - - CSVEGGPGDTQYF TGCAGCGTTGAAGGGGGCCCAGGGGATACGCAGTATTTT
TRBJ2-1 TRBV29-1 TRBD2 once CSVGVGLAGYNEQFF TGCAGCGTTGGGGTTGGACTAGCGGGATACAATGAGCAGTTCTTC
TRBJ2-2 TRBV6-1 TRBD2 - CASSGLAGVTGELFF TGTGCCAGCAGCGGACTAGCGGGGGTGACCGGGGAGCTGTTTTTT
TRBJ1-3 TRBV10-3 - many CAISQDFGNTIYF TGTGCCATCAGTCAGGACTTTGGAAACACCATATATTTT
TRBJ2-3 TRBV6-6 TRBD2 - CASSLRTSGADTQYF TGTGCCAGCAGTTTGCGGACTAGCGGGGCAGATACGCAGTATTTT
TRBJ2-3 TRBV7-8 TRBD2 many CASSLGLTSGHTDTQYF TGTGCCAGCAGCTTAGGTCTGACTAGCGGGCACACAGATACGCAGTATTTT